Sequencing of this T cell receptor (beta chain) was carried out in a study of identical twins. TCRdb called the 5' RACE reads again in MiXCR, with one record for every CDR3 protein. This sample has 650,000 to 750,000 distinct CDR3 sequences; over 20% occur once, and the top ten carry 4% to 4.5%. The V gene lost 6 bases and the J gene lost 2 bases, with 13 bases spanning the gap. Germline CDR1 MNHNS, CDR2 SASEGT. CDR3 length: 14 residues. These data also featured in a second study, about T cells expressing NK-cell markers.

The clonotype was recovered from a woman aged 18-29 years in good health. J is TRBJ2-5 and V is TRBV6-1; a possible D gene is TRBD1 (6 bases). The specimen sequenced was PBMCs. This CDR3 reads CASSPRDTQETQYF. Here the CDR3 DNA reads TGTGCCAGCAGCCCCCGGGACACTCAAGAGACCCAGTACTTC.